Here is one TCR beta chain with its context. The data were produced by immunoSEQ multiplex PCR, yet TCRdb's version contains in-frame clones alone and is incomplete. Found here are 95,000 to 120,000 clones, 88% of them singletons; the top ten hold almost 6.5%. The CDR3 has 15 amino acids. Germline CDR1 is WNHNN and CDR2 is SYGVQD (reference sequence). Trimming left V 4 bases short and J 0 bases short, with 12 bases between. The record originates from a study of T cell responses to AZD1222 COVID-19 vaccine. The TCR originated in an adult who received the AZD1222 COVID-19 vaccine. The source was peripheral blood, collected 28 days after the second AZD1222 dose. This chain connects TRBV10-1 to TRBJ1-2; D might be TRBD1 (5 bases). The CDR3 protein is CASSAGLGSNYGYTF. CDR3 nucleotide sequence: TGCGCCAGCAGTGCAGGGCTCGGCTCTAACTATGGCTACACCTTC.